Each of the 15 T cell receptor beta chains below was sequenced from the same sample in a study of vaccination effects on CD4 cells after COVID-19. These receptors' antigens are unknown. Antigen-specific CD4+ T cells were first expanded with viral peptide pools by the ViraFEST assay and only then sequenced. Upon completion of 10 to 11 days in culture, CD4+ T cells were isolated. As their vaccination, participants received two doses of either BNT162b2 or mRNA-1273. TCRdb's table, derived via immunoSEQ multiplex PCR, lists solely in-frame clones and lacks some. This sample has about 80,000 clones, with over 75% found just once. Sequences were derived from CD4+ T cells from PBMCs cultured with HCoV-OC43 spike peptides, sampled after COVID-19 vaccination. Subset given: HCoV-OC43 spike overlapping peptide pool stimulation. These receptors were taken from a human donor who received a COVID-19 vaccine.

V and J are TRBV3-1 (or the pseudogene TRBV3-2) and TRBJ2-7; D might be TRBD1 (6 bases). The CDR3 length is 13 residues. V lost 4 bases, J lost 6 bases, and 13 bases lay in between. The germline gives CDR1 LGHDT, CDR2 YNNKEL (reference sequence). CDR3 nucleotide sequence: TGTGCCAGCAGCCTTTTTGGACAGTTCGAGCAGTACGTC. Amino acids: CASSLFGQFEQYV.

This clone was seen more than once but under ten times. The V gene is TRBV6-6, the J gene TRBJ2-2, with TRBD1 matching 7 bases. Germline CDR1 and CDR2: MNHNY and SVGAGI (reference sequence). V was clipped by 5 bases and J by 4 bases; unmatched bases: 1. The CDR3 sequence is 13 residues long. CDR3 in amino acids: CASSRDSTGELFF. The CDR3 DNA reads TGTGCCAGCAGTAGGGACAGCACCGGGGAGCTGTTTTTT.

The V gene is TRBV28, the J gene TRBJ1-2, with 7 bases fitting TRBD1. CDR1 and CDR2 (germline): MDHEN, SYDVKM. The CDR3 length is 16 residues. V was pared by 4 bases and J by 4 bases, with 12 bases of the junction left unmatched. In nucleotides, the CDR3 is TGTGCCAGCAGTTCGTCTCAGGGGGGGCAGGGCTATGGCTACACCTTC. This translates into CASSSSQGGQGYGYTF.

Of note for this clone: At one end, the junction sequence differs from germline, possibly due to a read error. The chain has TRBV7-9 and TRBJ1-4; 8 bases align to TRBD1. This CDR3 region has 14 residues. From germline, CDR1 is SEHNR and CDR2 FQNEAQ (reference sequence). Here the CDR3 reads CASSLGQGGEKLFF. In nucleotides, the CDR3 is TGTGCCAGCAGTTTAGGACAGGGAGGAGAAAAACTGTTTTTT.

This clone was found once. CDR3 sequence (DNA): TGTGCCACCAGTGGCACCGGGACAGGGGTCGCCGGGGAGCTGTTTTTT. Protein product: CATSGTGTGVAGELFF. The chain recombines TRBV24-1 with TRBJ2-2; 10 nucleotides align to TRBD1. The germline CDR1 and CDR2 sequences are KGHDR and SFDVKD. The CDR3 runs 16 residues. Trimming removed 5 bases from V and 6 bases from J; junction bases left unmatched: 8.

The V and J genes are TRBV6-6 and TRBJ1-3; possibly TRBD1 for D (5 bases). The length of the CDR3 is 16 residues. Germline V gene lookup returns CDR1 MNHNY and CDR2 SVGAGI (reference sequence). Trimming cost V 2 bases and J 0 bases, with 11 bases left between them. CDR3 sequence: CASSYAQASSGNTIYF. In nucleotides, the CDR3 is TGTGCCAGCAGTTACGCACAGGCTAGCTCTGGAAACACCATATATTTT.

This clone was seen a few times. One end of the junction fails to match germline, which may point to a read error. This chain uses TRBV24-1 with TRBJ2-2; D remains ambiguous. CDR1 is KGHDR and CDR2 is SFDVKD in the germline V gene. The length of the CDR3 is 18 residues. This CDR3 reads CATSGLLGETLNTGELFF. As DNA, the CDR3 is TGTGCCACCAGTGGTTTGTTAGGTGAGACACTGAACACCGGGGAGCTGTTTTTT.

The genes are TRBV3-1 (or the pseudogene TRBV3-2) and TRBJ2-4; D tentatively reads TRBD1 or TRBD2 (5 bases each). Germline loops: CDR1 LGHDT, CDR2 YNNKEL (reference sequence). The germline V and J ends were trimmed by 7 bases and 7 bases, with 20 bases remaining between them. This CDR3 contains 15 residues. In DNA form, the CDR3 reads TGTGCCAGCATAGTCCCCTTACCAGGGACGAACATTCAGTACTTC. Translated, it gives CASIVPLPGTNIQYF.

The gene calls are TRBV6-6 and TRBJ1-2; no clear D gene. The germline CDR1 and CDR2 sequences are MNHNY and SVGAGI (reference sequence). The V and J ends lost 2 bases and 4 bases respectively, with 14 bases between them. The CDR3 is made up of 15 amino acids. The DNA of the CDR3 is TGTGCCAGCAGTTACGCGGCCGGAATCTCCTATGGCTACACCTTC. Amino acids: CASSYAAGISYGYTF.

CDR3 residues: CASSRRDTQYF. In nucleotides, the CDR3 is TGTGCCAGCAGCCGACGAGATACGCAGTATTTT. The rearrangement uses TRBV12-3 or TRBV12-4 and TRBJ2-3; D remains ambiguous. V was pared by 6 bases and J by 5 bases, with 6 bases between. CDR3 length: 11 residues.

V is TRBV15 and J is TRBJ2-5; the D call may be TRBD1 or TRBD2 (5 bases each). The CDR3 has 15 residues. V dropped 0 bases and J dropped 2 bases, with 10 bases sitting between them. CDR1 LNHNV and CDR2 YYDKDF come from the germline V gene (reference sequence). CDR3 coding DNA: TGTGCCACCAGCAGAGATCGGGGCGGACAAGAGACCCAGTACTTC. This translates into CATSRDRGGQETQYF.

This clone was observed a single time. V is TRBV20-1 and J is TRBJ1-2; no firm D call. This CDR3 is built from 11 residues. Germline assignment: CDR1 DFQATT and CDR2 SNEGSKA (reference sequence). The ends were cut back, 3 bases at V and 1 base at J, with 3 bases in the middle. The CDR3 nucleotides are TGCAGTGCTAGCGGTAACTATGGCTACACCTTC. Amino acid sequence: CSASGNYGYTF.

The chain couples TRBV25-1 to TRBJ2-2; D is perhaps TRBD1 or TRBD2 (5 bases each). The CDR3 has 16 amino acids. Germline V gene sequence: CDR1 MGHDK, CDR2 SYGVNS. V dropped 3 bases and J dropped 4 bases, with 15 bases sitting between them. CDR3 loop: CASSDLWGTPTGELFF. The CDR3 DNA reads TGTGCCAGCAGTGATCTTTGGGGGACCCCCACCGGGGAGCTGTTTTTT.

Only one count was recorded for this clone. The CDR3 coding sequence is TGCGCCAGCCGGACAGGGAATCCGGGGCCCCAGCATTTT. Its translation: CASRTGNPGPQHF. The V call is TRBV10-2, the J call TRBJ1-5, with 8 bases matching TRBD1. The length of the CDR3 is 13 residues. The V gene end was trimmed by 8 bases and the J gene end by 9 bases; junction bases not matched to a gene: 9. Germline values: CDR1 WSHSY, CDR2 SAAADI.

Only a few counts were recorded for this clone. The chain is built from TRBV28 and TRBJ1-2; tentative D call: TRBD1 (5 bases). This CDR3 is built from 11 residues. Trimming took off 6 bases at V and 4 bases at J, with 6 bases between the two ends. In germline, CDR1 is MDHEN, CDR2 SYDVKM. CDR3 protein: CASSDSYGYTF. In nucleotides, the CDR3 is TGTGCCAGCAGCGACAGCTATGGCTACACCTTC.